This TCR beta chain was documented in a study of blood T cell repertoires in COVID-19. Using immunoSEQ multiplex PCR, the repertoire was profiled, and TCRdb retains in-frame clones only, with some absent. The sample has 130,000 or so clones, 70% to 85% seen once. V was trimmed by 3 bases and J by 1 base, leaving 9 bases between them. Germline V gene sequence: CDR1 SGHTA, CDR2 FQGTGA. The CDR3 runs to 14 residues. This chain connects TRBV7-3 to TRBJ1-1; D is uncertain. Sequences were obtained from peripheral blood. The TCR originated in an older woman with acute or convalescent COVID-19. The CDR3 DNA reads TGTGCCAGCAGCTTGCGGGCGACGAACACTGAAGCTTTCTTT. Its protein product is CASSLRATNTEAFF.